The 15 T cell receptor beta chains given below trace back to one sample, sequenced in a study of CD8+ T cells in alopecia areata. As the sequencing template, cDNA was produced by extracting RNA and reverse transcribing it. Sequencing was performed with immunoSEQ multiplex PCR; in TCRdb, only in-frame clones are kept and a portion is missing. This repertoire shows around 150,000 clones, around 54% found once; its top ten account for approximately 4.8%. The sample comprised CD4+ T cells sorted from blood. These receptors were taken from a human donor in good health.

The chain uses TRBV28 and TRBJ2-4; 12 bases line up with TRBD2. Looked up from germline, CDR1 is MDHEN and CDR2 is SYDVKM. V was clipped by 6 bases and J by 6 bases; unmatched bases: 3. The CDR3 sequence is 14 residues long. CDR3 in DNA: TGTGCCAGCAGCCCGACTAGCGGGGGAAACATTCAGTACTTC. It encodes CASSPTSGGNIQYF. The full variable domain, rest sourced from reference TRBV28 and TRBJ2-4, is DVKVTQSSRYLVKRTGEKVFLECVQDMDHENMFWYRQDPGLGLRLIYFSYDVKMKEKGDIPEGYSVSREKKERFSLILESASTNQTSMYLCASSPTSGGNIQYFGAGTRLSVL.

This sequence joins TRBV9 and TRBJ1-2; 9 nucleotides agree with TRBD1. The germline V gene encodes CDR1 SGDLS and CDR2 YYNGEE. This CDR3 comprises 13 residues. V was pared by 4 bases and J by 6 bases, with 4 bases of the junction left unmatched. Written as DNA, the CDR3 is TGTGCCAGCAGCCCCCGGACAGGGGATGGCTACACCTTC. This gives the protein CASSPRTGDGYTF.

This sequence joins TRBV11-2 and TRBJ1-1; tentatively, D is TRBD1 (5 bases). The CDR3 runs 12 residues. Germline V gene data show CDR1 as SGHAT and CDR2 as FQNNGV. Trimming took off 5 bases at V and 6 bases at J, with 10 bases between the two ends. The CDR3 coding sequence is TGTGCCAGCAGCCGCACAGGACCTGAAGCTTTCTTT. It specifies CASSRTGPEAFF.

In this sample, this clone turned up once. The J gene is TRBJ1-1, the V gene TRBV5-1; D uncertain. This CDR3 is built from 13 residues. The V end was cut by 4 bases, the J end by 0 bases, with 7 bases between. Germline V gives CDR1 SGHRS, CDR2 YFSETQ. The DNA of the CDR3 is TGCGCCAGCAGCCTCAGACTGAACACTGAAGCTTTCTTT. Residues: CASSLRLNTEAFF.

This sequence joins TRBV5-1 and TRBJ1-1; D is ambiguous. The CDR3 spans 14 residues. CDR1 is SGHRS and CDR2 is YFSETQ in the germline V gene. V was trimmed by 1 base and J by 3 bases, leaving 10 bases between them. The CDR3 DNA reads TGCGCCAGCAGCTTGCCGAGCCGGGACACTGAAGCTTTCTTT. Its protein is CASSLPSRDTEAFF.

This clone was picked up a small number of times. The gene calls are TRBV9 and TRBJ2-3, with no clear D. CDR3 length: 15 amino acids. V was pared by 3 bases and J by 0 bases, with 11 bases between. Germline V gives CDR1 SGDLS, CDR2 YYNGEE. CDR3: CASSATLLSTDTQYF. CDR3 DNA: TGTGCCAGCAGCGCGACTCTCCTAAGCACAGATACGCAGTATTTT.

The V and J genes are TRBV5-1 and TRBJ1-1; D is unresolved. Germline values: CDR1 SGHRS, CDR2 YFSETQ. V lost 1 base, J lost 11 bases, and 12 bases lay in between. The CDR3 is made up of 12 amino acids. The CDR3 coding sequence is TGCGCCAGCAGCTTGCACGGGATGAGGGCTTTCTTT. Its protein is CASSLHGMRAFF. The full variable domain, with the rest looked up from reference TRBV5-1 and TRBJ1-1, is KAGVTQTPRYLIKTRGQQVTLSCSPISGHRSVSWYQQTPGQGLQFLFEYFSETQRNKGNFPGRFSGRQFSNSRSEMNVSTLELGDSALYLCASSLHGMRAFFGQGTRLTVV.

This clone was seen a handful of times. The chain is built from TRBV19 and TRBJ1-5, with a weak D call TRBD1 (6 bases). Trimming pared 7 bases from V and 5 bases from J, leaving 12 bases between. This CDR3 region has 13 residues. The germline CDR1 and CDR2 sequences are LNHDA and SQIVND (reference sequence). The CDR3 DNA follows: TGTGCCAGTAAGGTCCCAGGGGATCAGCCCCAGCATTTT. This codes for CASKVPGDQPQHF.

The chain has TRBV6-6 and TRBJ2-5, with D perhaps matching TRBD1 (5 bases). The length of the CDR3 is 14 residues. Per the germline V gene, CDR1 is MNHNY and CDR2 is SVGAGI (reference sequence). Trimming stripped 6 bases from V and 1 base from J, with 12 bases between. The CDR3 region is CASRLTDFQETQYF. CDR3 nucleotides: TGTGCCAGCAGGTTGACAGACTTCCAAGAGACCCAGTACTTC.

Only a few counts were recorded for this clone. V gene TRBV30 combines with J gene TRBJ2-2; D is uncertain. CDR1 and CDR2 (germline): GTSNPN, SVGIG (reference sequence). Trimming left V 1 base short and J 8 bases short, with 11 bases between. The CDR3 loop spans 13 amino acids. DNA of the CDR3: TGTGCCTGGAGTGCCCTAGGTGCTGGGGAGCTGTTTTTT. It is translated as CAWSALGAGELFF.

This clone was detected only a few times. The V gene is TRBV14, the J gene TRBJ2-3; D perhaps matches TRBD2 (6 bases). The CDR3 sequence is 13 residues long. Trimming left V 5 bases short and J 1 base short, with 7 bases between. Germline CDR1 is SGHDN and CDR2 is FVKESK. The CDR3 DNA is TGTGCCAGCAGCGGCGGGGGCACAGATACGCAGTATTTT. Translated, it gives CASSGGGTDTQYF.

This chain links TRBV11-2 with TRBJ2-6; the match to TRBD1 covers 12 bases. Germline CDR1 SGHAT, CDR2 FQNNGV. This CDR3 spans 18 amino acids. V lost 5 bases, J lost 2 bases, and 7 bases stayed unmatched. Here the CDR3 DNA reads TGTGCCAGCAGCGCACGGGACAGGGGGCGACCTGGGGCCAACGTCCTGACTTTC. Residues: CASSARDRGRPGANVLTF.

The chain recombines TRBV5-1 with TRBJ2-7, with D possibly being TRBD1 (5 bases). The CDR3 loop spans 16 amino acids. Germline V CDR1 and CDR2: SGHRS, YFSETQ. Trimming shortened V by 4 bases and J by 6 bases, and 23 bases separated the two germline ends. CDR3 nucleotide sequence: TGCGCCAGCAGCCCAACTCCAGGGAAATGGTTCCTCGAGCAGTACTTC. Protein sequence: CASSPTPGKWFLEQYF.

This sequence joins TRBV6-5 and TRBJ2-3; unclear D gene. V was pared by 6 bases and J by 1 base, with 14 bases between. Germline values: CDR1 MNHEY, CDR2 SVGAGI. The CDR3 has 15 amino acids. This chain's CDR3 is CASRSDLIGTDTQYF. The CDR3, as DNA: TGTGCCAGCAGGTCGGACCTTATAGGCACAGATACGCAGTATTTT.

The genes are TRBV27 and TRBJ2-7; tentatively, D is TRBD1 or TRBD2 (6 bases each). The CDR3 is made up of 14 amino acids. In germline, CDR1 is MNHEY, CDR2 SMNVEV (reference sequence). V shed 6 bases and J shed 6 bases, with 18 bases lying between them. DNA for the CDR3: TGTGCCAGCAGAAAGGGGGACTCTCGCACCGAGCAGTACTTC. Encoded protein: CASRKGDSRTEQYF.